This T cell receptor beta chain was retrieved from a study of shared clonotypes between healthy human individuals. Study-wide context: Donors had three CD4 naive, three CD4 memory, two CD8 naive and one CD8 memory plate apiece.

It was at deep level that the assay was run. Authors' analysis steps: Junction-only sequences without quality scores came from ImmunoSEQ, so filtering differed. Here immunoSEQ multiplex PCR was the method, and the copy in TCRdb shows in-frame clones only, minus some. Clone size and V and J calls were adopted from that table, with D and trimming inferred from the DNA. The profile shows fewer than 1.8 million clones, 98% of them singletons. Between the trimmed V and J ends, which lost 4 bases and 0 bases, there was a span of 4 bases. This CDR3 is built from 14 residues. Germline-derived CDR1 and CDR2 are PRHDT and FYEKMQ (reference sequence).

The chain has TRBV13 and TRBJ2-6, with unresolved D. The source is a man aged 30 to 39 in good health. Sequencing was performed on naive CD4+ T cells sorted from blood. As for subset: CD45RA+ positively selected. The CDR3 spells CASSSTSGANVLTF. The CDR3 bases are TGTGCCAGCAGCTCCACCTCTGGGGCCAACGTCCTGACTTTC.